This T cell receptor beta chain came from a study of technical replicates of blood from a few donors. The length of the CDR3 is 15 residues. Germline CDR1 is SEHNR and CDR2 is FQNEAQ (reference sequence). The junction had 8 bases not matched to a gene; V was cut back by 5 bases and J by 6 bases. Only in-frame clones appear in the TCRdb table, and some are missing; sequencing was by immunoSEQ multiplex PCR. This sample has some 12,000 clones, with approximately 96% found just once. The J gene is TRBJ2-2, the V gene TRBV7-9; TRBD1 matches 8 bases. The sequencing sample was made of PBMCs. This TCR was sampled from a human donor in good health. CDR3 protein: CASSPRTGKPGELFF. CDR3 coding DNA: TGTGCCAGCAGCCCCAGGACAGGGAAACCCGGGGAGCTGTTTTTT. Based on the CDR3 plus reference TRBV7-9 and TRBJ2-2, the full variable domain is DTGVSQNPRHKITKRGQNVTFRCDPISEHNRLYWYRQTLGQGPEFLTYFQNEAQLEKSRLLSDRFSAERPKGSFSTLEIQRTEQGDSAMYLCASSPRTGKPGELFFGEGSRLTVL.